A selection of T cell receptor beta chains follows, all from one sample in a study of CD8 T cell repertoires and HIV-1 epitope variants. Their cognate antigens are unknown. Using immunoSEQ multiplex PCR, the repertoire was profiled, and TCRdb retains in-frame clones only, with some absent. Found here are roughly 4,900 clones, about three fifths of them singletons; the top ten hold 43%. Sequenced sample: cultured CD8+ T cells derived from PBMCs. The source is a male donor with HIV. The CDR3 runs from the conserved cysteine through the conserved F or W. Each record gives: clone size, J gene, V gene, D gene, CDR3 DNA, CDR3 protein. D genes are given only for firm matches. Expanded clones get a size class; other rows say once, few or many, or leave the size out.

size: medium-sized; J: TRBJ1-4; V: TRBV12-1; D: NA; DNA: TGTGCCAGCAGCTTTGGCGGACCGAACCCAGCAACTAATGAAAAACTGTTTTTT; CDR3: CASSFGGPNPATNEKLFF
size: NA; J: TRBJ1-2; V: TRBV27; D: NA; DNA: TGTGCCAGCAGTTTAAAGGGAAACTATGGCTACACCTTC; CDR3: CASSLKGNYGYTF
size: NA; J: TRBJ2-7; V: TRBV5-6; D: NA; DNA: TGTGCCAGCAGCCACACAGTGGGGCAGTTAACCTACGAGCAGTACTTC; CDR3: CASSHTVGQLTYEQYF
size: NA; J: TRBJ1-3; V: TRBV5-1; D: NA; DNA: TGCGCCAGCAGCTCCCAAGGGGGCTCTGGAAACACCATATATTTT; CDR3: CASSSQGGSGNTIYF
size: NA; J: TRBJ1-5; V: TRBV11-2; D: NA; DNA: TGTGCCAGCAGCTTAATGGGTAACAGCAATCAGCCCCAGCATTTT; CDR3: CASSLMGNSNQPQHF
size: few; J: TRBJ2-7; V: TRBV7-9; D: TRBD1; DNA: TGTGCCAGCAACCCGGGACAGGGACCTTACGAGCAGTACTTC; CDR3: CASNPGQGPYEQYF
size: NA; J: TRBJ1-2; V: TRBV4-1; D: NA; DNA: TGCGCCAGCAGCCAAGAGCTCGGATCTAACTATGGCTACACCTTC; CDR3: CASSQELGSNYGYTF
size: NA; J: TRBJ2-7; V: TRBV5-4; D: NA; DNA: TGTGCCAGCAGCTCACGACAGAGCTCCTACGAGCAGTACTTC; CDR3: CASSSRQSSYEQYF
size: NA; J: TRBJ1-2; V: TRBV10-3; D: NA; DNA: TGTGCCATCAGGGGTGCGTCGGCAGGAGAGCTTGGCTACACCTTC; CDR3: CAIRGASAGELGYTF
size: NA; J: TRBJ1-4; V: TRBV5-4; D: NA; DNA: TGTGCCAGCAGCCTTCCGGGCCGCGATGAAAAACTGTTTTTT; CDR3: CASSLPGRDEKLFF
size: NA; J: TRBJ1-1; V: TRBV27; D: TRBD1; DNA: TGTGCCAGCAGTTGGACAGGGGGCCACACTGAAGCTTTCTTT; CDR3: CASSWTGGHTEAFF
size: NA; J: TRBJ2-1; V: TRBV15; D: NA; DNA: TGTGCCACCAGCAGAGATCCGTACACAGAGCCACTACCCTACAATGAGCAGTTCTTC; CDR3: CATSRDPYTEPLPYNEQFF
size: NA; J: TRBJ2-7; V: TRBV6-5; D: NA; DNA: TGTGCCAGCAGTCCGAGAGGGGGAGGTTACGAGCAGTACTTC; CDR3: CASSPRGGGYEQYF
size: NA; J: TRBJ2-3; V: TRBV7-3; D: NA; DNA: TGTGCCAGCAGCTTGGAGGGGGTTAGCCGATTCTCTAGCACAGATACGCAGTATTTT; CDR3: CASSLEGVSRFSSTDTQYF
size: NA; J: TRBJ1-6; V: TRBV4-3; D: NA; DNA: TGCGCCAGCGATAAAGATTACCCGGGAGAGATAAATTCACCCCTCCACTTT; CDR3: CASDKDYPGEINSPLHF
size: NA; J: TRBJ2-1; V: TRBV6-5; D: NA; DNA: TGTGCCAGCAGTTACTCCCGAGGCCCCTACAATGAGCAGTTCTTC; CDR3: CASSYSRGPYNEQFF
size: NA; J: TRBJ1-4; V: TRBV6-5; D: NA; DNA: TGTGCCAGCAGTTACGGACAGACCACAACTAATGAAAAACTGTTTTTT; CDR3: CASSYGQTTTNEKLFF
size: NA; J: TRBJ2-3; V: TRBV28; D: NA; DNA: TGTGCCAGCAGTCCCCCAGGTAGACGCACAGATACGCAGTATTTT; CDR3: CASSPPGRRTDTQYF
size: NA; J: TRBJ1-5; V: TRBV28; D: NA; DNA: TGTGCCAGCAGTTTTGAGGTTCAGCCCCAGCATTTT; CDR3: CASSFEVQPQHF
size: NA; J: TRBJ2-7; V: TRBV5-4; D: NA; DNA: TGTGCCAGCAGCTGGGGGCCCGCGGGGCCCGAGCAGTACTTC; CDR3: CASSWGPAGPEQYF
size: NA; J: TRBJ2-7; V: TRBV19; D: NA; DNA: TGTGCCAGTAACTCGGGAGGGGGCATCAACGAGCAGTACTTC; CDR3: CASNSGGGINEQYF
size: NA; J: TRBJ2-1; V: TRBV28; D: NA; DNA: TGTGCCAGCAAGCCCAGGGTACCCGATGAGCAGTTCTTC; CDR3: CASKPRVPDEQFF
size: NA; J: TRBJ1-2; V: TRBV7-9; D: TRBD1; DNA: TGTGCCAGCAGCTTAGAGTCAGGGGGCAACTATGGCTACACCTTC; CDR3: CASSLESGGNYGYTF
size: few; J: TRBJ2-1; V: TRBV28; D: TRBD2; DNA: TGTGCCAGCAGCCGGGGGAGCGGGGATGGGTTCTTC; CDR3: CASSRGSGDGFF
size: few; J: TRBJ2-3; V: TRBV5-6; D: NA; DNA: TGTGCCAGCAGCTTGGAACTAGGCGGCACAGATACGCAGTATTTT; CDR3: CASSLELGGTDTQYF
size: NA; J: TRBJ1-5; V: TRBV10-1; D: NA; DNA: TGCGCCAGCAGCGACTATAGCAATCAGCCCCAGCATTTT; CDR3: CASSDYSNQPQHF
size: NA; J: TRBJ2-3; V: TRBV6-6; D: TRBD2; DNA: TGTGCCAGCTCCGGGGGGGCTAGCACAGATACGCAGTATTTT; CDR3: CASSGGASTDTQYF
size: NA; J: TRBJ1-2; V: TRBV28; D: NA; DNA: TGTGCCAGCAGTTTGGGGGGTAGCTATGGCTACACCTTC; CDR3: CASSLGGSYGYTF
size: NA; J: TRBJ2-7; V: TRBV6-5; D: NA; DNA: TGTGCCAGCAGTGCTCGGGACAACGGCTACGAGCAGTACTTC; CDR3: CASSARDNGYEQYF
size: NA; J: TRBJ2-1; V: TRBV7-6; D: NA; DNA: TGTGCCAGCAGCCTCGACGCAGGCGAGCAGTTCTTC; CDR3: CASSLDAGEQFF
size: NA; J: TRBJ2-7; V: TRBV7-7; D: NA; DNA: TGTGCTAGCAGCTTAGAATTCGGGGGCTACGAGCAGTACTTC; CDR3: CASSLEFGGYEQYF
size: NA; J: TRBJ1-4; V: TRBV28; D: NA; DNA: TGTGCCAGCAGCAGGGGCTCTAATGAAAAACTGTTTTTT; CDR3: CASSRGSNEKLFF
size: NA; J: TRBJ2-1; V: TRBV4-3; D: NA; DNA: TGCGCCAGCAGCCAAGAGCAACTAGAAACTACCAATGAGCAGTTCTTC; CDR3: CASSQEQLETTNEQFF
size: NA; J: TRBJ2-5; V: TRBV5-6; D: TRBD2; DNA: TGTGCCAGCAGCTTGCTAGCGGGGGTGGAAGAGACCCAGTACTTC; CDR3: CASSLLAGVEETQYF
size: NA; J: TRBJ1-1; V: TRBV28; D: TRBD1; DNA: TGTGCCAGCAGTCCGATAGGACAGGGGGACACTGAAGCTTTCTTT; CDR3: CASSPIGQGDTEAFF
size: NA; J: TRBJ1-1; V: TRBV7-9; D: NA; DNA: TGCGCCAGCAGCCAAGATGTTGGGCAGGGGAACACTGAAGCTTTCTTT; CDR3: CASSQDVGQGNTEAFF
size: NA; J: TRBJ2-2; V: TRBV7-2; D: NA; DNA: TGTGCCAGCAGCTTAGGCCTAGGGGAGTTATACACCGGGGAGCTGTTTTTT; CDR3: CASSLGLGELYTGELFF
size: NA; J: TRBJ2-7; V: TRBV10-3; D: NA; DNA: TGTGCCATCAGTGACCCAGACGCTGGTGGGATCTACGAGCAGTACTTC; CDR3: CAISDPDAGGIYEQYF
size: few; J: TRBJ1-1; V: TRBV10-2; D: NA; DNA: TGCGCCAGCAGTGAGTTGGAACTTTACACTGAAGCTTTCTTT; CDR3: CASSELELYTEAFF
size: NA; J: TRBJ2-7; V: TRBV6-5; D: NA; DNA: TGTGCCAGCAGCCTCGGGACGGACTACGAGCAGTACTTC; CDR3: CASSLGTDYEQYF
size: NA; J: TRBJ2-1; V: TRBV10-3; D: NA; DNA: TGTGCCATCAGTGATTCCGGGGAACTCTACAATGAGCAGTTCTTC; CDR3: CAISDSGELYNEQFF
size: NA; J: TRBJ2-1; V: TRBV7-8; D: NA; DNA: TGTGCCAGCAGCTTAGAGGCGGTAGAATATAGCAATGAGCAGTTCTTC; CDR3: CASSLEAVEYSNEQFF
size: few; J: TRBJ2-7; V: TRBV27; D: TRBD2; DNA: TGTGCCAGCAGTTTAGCTAGCGGGGGGGCCTACGAGCAGTACTTC; CDR3: CASSLASGGAYEQYF
size: NA; J: TRBJ2-5; V: TRBV11-2; D: NA; DNA: TGTGCCAGCAGCTCTTGGACTGAAGAGACCCAGTACTTC; CDR3: CASSSWTEETQYF
size: few; J: TRBJ2-7; V: TRBV9; D: NA; DNA: TGTGCCAGCAGCCGACAGCGTAACAGCGGGTACGAGCAGTACTTC; CDR3: CASSRQRNSGYEQYF
size: NA; J: TRBJ2-1; V: TRBV28; D: NA; DNA: TGTGCCAGCAGTTTAACTAGCTTGTACAATGAGCAGTTCTTC; CDR3: CASSLTSLYNEQFF
size: NA; J: TRBJ1-1; V: TRBV19; D: NA; DNA: TGTGCCAGTAGTATCGGAGACACAAACACTGAAGCTTTCTTT; CDR3: CASSIGDTNTEAFF
size: NA; J: TRBJ2-1; V: TRBV7-9; D: NA; DNA: TGTGCCAGCAGCCACGGGACTGAGAATGAGCAGTTCTTC; CDR3: CASSHGTENEQFF
size: NA; J: TRBJ2-7; V: TRBV5-6; D: NA; DNA: TGTGCCAGCAGCCTCCTATCAGGCGAGCAGTACTTC; CDR3: CASSLLSGEQYF
size: NA; J: TRBJ1-6; V: TRBV2; D: NA; DNA: TGTGCCAGCAGTCCAGACATGCCGAGCTCCTATAATTCACCCCTCCACTTT; CDR3: CASSPDMPSSYNSPLHF
size: NA; J: TRBJ1-1; V: TRBV27; D: NA; DNA: TGTGCCAGCAGAGCGCCGGGGGACACTGAAGCTTTCTTT; CDR3: CASRAPGDTEAFF
size: once; J: TRBJ2-1; V: TRBV28; D: NA; DNA: TGTGCCAGCTTCGGCCTTAGTACCTACAATGAGCAGTTCTTC; CDR3: CASFGLSTYNEQFF
size: NA; J: TRBJ2-7; V: TRBV28; D: TRBD2; DNA: TGTGCCAGCAGTTTTAGCGGGAGGGGCTACGAGCAGTACTTC; CDR3: CASSFSGRGYEQYF
size: once; J: TRBJ1-1; V: TRBV5-6; D: NA; DNA: TGTGCCAGCAGCTTGATGGTAAACACTGAAGCTTTCTTT; CDR3: CASSLMVNTEAFF
size: NA; J: TRBJ1-1; V: TRBV28; D: NA; DNA: TGTGCCAGCAGTCGGGACTACTGGGGCACTGAAGCTTTCTTT; CDR3: CASSRDYWGTEAFF
size: NA; J: TRBJ2-2; V: TRBV11-3; D: NA; DNA: TGTGCCAGCAGCTTAACTAACACAGCGACCGGGGAGCTGTTTTTT; CDR3: CASSLTNTATGELFF
size: once; J: TRBJ2-1; V: TRBV6-5; D: NA; DNA: TGTGCCAGCATTACAGAAAGCAATGAGCAGTTCTTC; CDR3: CASITESNEQFF
size: NA; J: TRBJ1-1; V: TRBV11-2; D: NA; DNA: TGTGCCAGCAGCGAGGCAGGCGCGTACACTGAAGCTTTCTTT; CDR3: CASSEAGAYTEAFF
size: NA; J: TRBJ2-7; V: TRBV7-2; D: NA; DNA: TGTGCCAGCAGCTTAGTGCCCGAAGCCCCTCACGAGCAGTACTTC; CDR3: CASSLVPEAPHEQYF
size: once; J: TRBJ2-7; V: TRBV5-6; D: NA; DNA: TGTGCCAGCAGCTTGGGGGGTAGCTTCTACGAGCAGTACTTC; CDR3: CASSLGGSFYEQYF